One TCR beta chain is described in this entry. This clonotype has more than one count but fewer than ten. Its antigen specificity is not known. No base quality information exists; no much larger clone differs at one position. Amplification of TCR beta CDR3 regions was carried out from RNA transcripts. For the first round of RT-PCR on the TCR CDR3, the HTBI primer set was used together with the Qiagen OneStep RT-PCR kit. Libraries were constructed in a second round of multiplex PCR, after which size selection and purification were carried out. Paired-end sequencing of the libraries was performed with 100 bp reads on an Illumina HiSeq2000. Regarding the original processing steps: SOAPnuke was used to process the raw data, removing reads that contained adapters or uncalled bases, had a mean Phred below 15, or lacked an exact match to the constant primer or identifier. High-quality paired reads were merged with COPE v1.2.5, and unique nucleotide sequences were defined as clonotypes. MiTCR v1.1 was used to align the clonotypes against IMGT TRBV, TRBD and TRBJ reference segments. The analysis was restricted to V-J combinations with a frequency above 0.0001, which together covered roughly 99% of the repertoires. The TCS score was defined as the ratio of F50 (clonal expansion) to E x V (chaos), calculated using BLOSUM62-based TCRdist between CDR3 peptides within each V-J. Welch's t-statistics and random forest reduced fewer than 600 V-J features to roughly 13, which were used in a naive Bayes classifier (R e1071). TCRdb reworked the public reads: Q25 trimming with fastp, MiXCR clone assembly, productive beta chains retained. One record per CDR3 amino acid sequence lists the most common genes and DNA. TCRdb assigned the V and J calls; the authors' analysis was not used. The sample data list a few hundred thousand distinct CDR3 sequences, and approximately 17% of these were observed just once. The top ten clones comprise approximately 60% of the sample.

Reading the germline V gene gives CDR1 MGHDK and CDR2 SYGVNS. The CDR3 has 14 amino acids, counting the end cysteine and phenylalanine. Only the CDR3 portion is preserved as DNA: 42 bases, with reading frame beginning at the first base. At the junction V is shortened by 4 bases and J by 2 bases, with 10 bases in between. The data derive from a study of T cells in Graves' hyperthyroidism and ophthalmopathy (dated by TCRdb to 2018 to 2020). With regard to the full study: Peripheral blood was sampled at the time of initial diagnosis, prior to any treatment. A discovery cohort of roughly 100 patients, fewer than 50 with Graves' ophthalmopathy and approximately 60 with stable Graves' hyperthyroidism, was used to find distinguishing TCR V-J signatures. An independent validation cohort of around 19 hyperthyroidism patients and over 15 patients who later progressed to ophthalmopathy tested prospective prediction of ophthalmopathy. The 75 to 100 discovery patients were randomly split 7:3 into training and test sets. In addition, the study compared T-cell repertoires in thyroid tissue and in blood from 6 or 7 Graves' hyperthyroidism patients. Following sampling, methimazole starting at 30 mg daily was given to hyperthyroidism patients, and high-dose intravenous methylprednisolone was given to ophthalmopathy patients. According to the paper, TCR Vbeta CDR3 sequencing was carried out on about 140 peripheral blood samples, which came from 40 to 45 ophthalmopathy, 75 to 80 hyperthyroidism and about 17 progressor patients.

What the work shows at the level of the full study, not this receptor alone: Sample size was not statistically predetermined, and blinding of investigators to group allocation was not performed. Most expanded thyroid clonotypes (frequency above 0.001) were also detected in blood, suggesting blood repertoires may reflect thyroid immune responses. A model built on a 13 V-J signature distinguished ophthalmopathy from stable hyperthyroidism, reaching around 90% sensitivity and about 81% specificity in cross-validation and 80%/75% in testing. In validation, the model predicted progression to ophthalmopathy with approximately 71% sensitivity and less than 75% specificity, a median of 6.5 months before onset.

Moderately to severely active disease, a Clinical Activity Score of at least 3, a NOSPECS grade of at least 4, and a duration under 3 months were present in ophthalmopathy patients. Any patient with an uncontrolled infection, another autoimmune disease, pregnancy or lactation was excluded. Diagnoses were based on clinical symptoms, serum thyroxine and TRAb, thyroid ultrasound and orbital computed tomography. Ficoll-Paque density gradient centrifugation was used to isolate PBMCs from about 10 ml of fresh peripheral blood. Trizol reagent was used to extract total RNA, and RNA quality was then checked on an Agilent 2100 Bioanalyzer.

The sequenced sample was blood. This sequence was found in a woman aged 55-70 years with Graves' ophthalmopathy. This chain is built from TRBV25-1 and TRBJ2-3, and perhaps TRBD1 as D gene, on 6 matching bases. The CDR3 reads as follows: CASSGQAFTDTQYF. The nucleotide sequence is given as TGTGCCAGCAGTGGACAGGCGTTCACAGATACGCAGTATTTT.